The subject of this entry is one TCR beta chain. Its antigen is currently unknown. The TCRbeta library incorporated unique molecular identifiers. TCRdb re-called the PCR reads through MiXCR, storing one row per CDR3 protein. Of about 98,000 distinct CDR3 sequences in the sample, around 7.8% were seen once. This CDR3 comprises 14 residues. The V end lost 5 bases, the J end lost 4 bases, and 12 bases lay between the germline ends. The germline CDR1 and CDR2 sequences are LGHNA and YNFKEQ. The data were taken from a study of T-cell reconstitution after alpha-beta-depleted transplantation in children. Whole-study findings and limits: Reported findings indicate that, about two months after transplant, alpha-beta T cells came from several hundred expanded clones, which were derived from non-depleted graft cells. It was surviving recipient T cells and thymic progenitors that gave some patients high TCRbeta diversity at day 60. Fresh T-cell production supplied most of the T-cell counts and diversity seen one year after transplant.

The V and J genes are TRBV4-2 and TRBJ1-3; D unresolved. The sequence derives from a boy aged 2 to 10 with acute lymphoblastic leukemia, due to receive a stem cell transplant. The input for sequencing was PBMCs, taken before TCRalphabeta/CD19-depleted stem cell transplant. The CDR3 sequence is CASSLTAGGNTIYF. CDR3 DNA: TGTGCCAGCAGCTTGACGGCGGGAGGAAACACCATATATTTT.